This TCR beta chain was documented in a study of circulating tumor DNA in untreated peripheral T-cell lymphoma. V shed 6 bases and J shed 7 bases, with 13 bases lying between them. CDR3 length equals 12 residues. Germline-derived CDR1 and CDR2 are MNHGY and SVAAGI. The repertoire was sequenced with immunoSEQ multiplex PCR; TCRdb's copy has only in-frame clones and lacks some. This table holds approximately 4,900 clones, roughly 70% found once. The genes are TRBV6-9 and TRBJ2-7, with D uncertain. This TCR derives from a human donor with peripheral T-cell lymphoma. The sample was tumor tissue. This CDR3 reads CASSLPVGEQYF. CDR3 nucleotide sequence: TGTGCCAGCAGCCTGCCCGTCGGGGAGCAGTACTTC.